Below, one T cell receptor beta chain is given with its context. What it binds is not known. A second PCR of 7 to 11 cycles used a sample-barcoded 5' primer and a J-beta primer mix. All cDNA molecules were each tagged by a template-switch adaptor with 12 random nucleotides. TCRdb recomputed calls from the 5' RACE reads with MiXCR, one row per CDR3 protein. The sample includes around 1,500,000 distinct CDR3 sequences, 28% seen only once; the top ten take approximately 7.7%. This sample was included in a study of blood T cells in healthy people across ages. Study-level findings and limits: Without sorted subsets, naive and antigen-experienced compartments could not be conclusively compared. Diversity was estimated from one million T cells, and these estimates were considered underestimates.

The CDR3 runs 14 residues. Trimming stripped 5 bases from V and 5 bases from J, with 15 bases between. CDR1 and CDR2 (germline): SEHNR, FQNEAQ (reference sequence). The chain couples TRBV7-9 to TRBJ1-2, with D tentatively TRBD1 (5 bases). The clonotype comes from a woman in her 30s in good health. Sequencing was performed on blood. The CDR3 loop is CASSAGPNYYGYTF. The CDR3 coding sequence is TGTGCCAGCAGCGCGGGACCGAACTATTATGGCTACACCTTC.